Sequencing of this T cell receptor (beta chain) was carried out in a study of CD8 T cells in ankylosing spondylitis. TCRdb analysed the 5' RACE reads with MiXCR anew, one entry per CDR3 protein. This table has about 27,000 distinct CDR3 sequences, roughly 8.6% appearing once. At least ten counts were recorded for this clonotype. Its antigen is undetermined. The V and J ends lost 3 bases and 5 bases respectively, with 5 bases between them. Looked up from germline, CDR1 is SQVTM and CDR2 is ANQGSEA. There are 11 residues in the CDR3. Notes on the study in general: Reports of some motif variants in reactive arthritis synovial fluid and blood predate this one. As reported, disease-linked clones showed significant enrichment in matched ankylosing spondylitis synovial fluid. Within peripheral blood, clones linked to disease were CD8+ and relatively rare. Seven or eight highly homologous variants made up a TCR beta motif, and this motif appeared characteristic of ankylosing spondylitis blood.

Sequencing used blood. The J gene is TRBJ2-1, the V gene TRBV29-1, with D possibly being TRBD1 or TRBD2 (5 bases each). The clonotype was recovered from a male donor with ankylosing spondylitis or in good health (not recorded which). The CDR3 sequence: CSVEGDNEQFF. CDR3 nucleotide sequence: TGCAGCGTTGAGGGGGACAATGAGCAGTTCTTC.